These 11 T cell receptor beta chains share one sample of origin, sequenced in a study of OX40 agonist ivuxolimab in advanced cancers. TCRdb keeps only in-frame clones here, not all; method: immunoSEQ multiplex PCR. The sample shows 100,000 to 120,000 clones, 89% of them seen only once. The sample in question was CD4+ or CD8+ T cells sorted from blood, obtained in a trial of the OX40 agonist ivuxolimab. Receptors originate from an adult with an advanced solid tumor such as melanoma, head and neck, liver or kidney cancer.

The CDR3 protein is CASSPYTTSFSPPSGANVLTF. The CDR3 region has the DNA TGTGCCAGCAGTCCTTACACCACCTCGTTCTCGCCTCCCTCTGGGGCCAACGTCCTGACTTTC. J is TRBJ2-6 and V is TRBV27; D is unresolved. This CDR3 comprises 21 residues. V lost 5 bases, J lost 0 bases, and 26 bases lay in between. Germline assignment: CDR1 MNHEY and CDR2 SMNVEV (reference sequence). Looking up the rest from reference TRBV27 and TRBJ2-6 gives the full variable domain: EAQVTQNPRYLITVTGKKLTVTCSQNMNHEYMSWYRQDPGLGLRQIYYSMNVEVTDKGDVPEGYKVSRKEKRNFPLILESPSPNQTSLYFCASSPYTTSFSPPSGANVLTFGAGSRLTVL.

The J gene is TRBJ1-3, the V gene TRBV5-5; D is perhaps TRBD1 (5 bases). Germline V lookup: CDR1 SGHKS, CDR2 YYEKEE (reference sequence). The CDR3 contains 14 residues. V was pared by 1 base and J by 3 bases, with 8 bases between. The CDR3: CASSLWGGGNTIYF. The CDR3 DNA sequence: TGTGCCAGCAGCTTGTGGGGCGGTGGAAACACCATATATTTT.

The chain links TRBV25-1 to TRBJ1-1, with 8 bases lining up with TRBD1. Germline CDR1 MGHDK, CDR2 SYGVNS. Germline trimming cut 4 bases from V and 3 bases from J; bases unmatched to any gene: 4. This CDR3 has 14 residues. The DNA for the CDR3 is TGTGCCAGCAGTGCTACAGGGGGGGACACTGAAGCTTTCTTT. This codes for CASSATGGDTEAFF.

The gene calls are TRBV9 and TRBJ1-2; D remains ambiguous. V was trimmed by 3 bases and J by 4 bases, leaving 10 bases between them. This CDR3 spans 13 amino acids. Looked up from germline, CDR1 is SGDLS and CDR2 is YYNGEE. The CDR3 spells CASSARPAYGYTF. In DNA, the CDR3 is TGTGCCAGCAGCGCCCGACCGGCCTATGGCTACACCTTC.

This chain's CDR3 is CASSPGLGGSTQYF. The DNA of the CDR3 is TGTGCCAGCAGCCCTGGACTGGGGGGTAGTACGCAGTATTTT. The chain has TRBV7-3 and TRBJ2-3; a weak D match, TRBD2 (6 bases). CDR1 is SGHTA, CDR2 FQGTGA, per germline. V dropped 5 bases and J dropped 8 bases, with 17 bases sitting between them. The CDR3 has 14 residues.

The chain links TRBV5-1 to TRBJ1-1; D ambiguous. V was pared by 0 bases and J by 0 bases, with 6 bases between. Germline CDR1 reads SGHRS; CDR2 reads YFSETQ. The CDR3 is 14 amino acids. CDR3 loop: CASSLGAMNTEAFF. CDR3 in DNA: TGCGCCAGCAGCTTGGGGGCCATGAACACTGAAGCTTTCTTT.

CDR3 amino acids: CASSLATGTGAETQYF. Written as DNA, the CDR3 is TGCGCCAGCAGCTTGGCCACCGGGACAGGGGCAGAGACCCAGTACTTC. This chain connects TRBV5-1 to TRBJ2-5, with 10 bases fitting TRBD1. The CDR3 loop spans 16 amino acids. Looked up from germline, CDR1 is SGHRS and CDR2 is YFSETQ. Trimming cost V 0 bases and J 4 bases; bases outside gene matches: 6.

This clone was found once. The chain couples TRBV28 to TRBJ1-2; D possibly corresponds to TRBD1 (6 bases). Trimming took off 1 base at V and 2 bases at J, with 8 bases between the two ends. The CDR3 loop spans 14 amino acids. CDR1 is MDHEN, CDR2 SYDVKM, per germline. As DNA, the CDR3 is TGTGCCAGCAGTTTATACAGGGCGAACTATGGCTACACCTTC. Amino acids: CASSLYRANYGYTF.

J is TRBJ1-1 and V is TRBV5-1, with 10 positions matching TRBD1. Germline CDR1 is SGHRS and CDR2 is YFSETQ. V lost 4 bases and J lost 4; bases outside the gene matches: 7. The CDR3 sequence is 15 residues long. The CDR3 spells CASSRDGTGVTEAFF. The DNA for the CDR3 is TGCGCCAGCAGCCGAGACGGGACAGGGGTCACTGAAGCTTTCTTT.

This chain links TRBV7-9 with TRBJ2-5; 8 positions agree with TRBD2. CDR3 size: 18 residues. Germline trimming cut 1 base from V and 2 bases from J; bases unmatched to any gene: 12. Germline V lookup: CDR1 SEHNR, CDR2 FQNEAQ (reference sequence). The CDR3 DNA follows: TGTGCCAGCAGCTTAGGGGCGGGTAGCGGGGTTTCGCAAGAGACCCAGTACTTC. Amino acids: CASSLGAGSGVSQETQYF. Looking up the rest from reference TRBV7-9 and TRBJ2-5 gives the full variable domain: DTGVSQNPRHKITKRGQNVTFRCDPISEHNRLYWYRQTLGQGPEFLTYFQNEAQLEKSRLLSDRFSAERPKGSFSTLEIQRTEQGDSAMYLCASSLGAGSGVSQETQYFGPGTRLLVL.

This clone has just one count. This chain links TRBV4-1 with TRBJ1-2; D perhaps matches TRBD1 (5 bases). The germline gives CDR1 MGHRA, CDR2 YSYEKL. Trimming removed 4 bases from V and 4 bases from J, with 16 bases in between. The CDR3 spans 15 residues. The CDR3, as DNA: TGCGCCAGCAGCCGCCGGGACGGGGGGGGCTATGGCTACACCTTC. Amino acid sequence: CASSRRDGGGYGYTF.